This T cell receptor beta chain was documented in a study of blood T cell repertoires in COVID-19. Study at large: The study drew acute and convalescent COVID-19 samples from the United States, Italy and Spain. PBMCs, B-cell-depleted T cells, or T cells provided the cDNA or gDNA that made up the material.

The CDR3 runs to 14 residues. Germline CDR1 and CDR2: KGHSH and LQKENI. The ends were cut back, 3 bases at V and 2 bases at J, with 8 bases in the middle. A remark on this clone: This sample includes further DNA sequences coding for the same CDR3.

Clones were sequenced by immunoSEQ multiplex PCR, and TCRdb holds only the in-frame ones, with some missing. Of around 160,000 clones in the sample, roughly four fifths are singletons; the top ten hold more than 7%. Specimen: peripheral blood. The genes are TRBV18 and TRBJ1-5, with D perhaps matching TRBD1 (6 bases). The source is a human donor with acute or convalescent COVID-19. The donor label of this sample is uncertain. This CDR3 reads CASSPGQGNQPQHF. CDR3 in DNA: TGTGCCAGCTCACCGGGACAAGGCAATCAGCCCCAGCATTTT. Full variable domain (outside the CDR3, taken from reference TRBV18 and TRBJ1-5): NAGVMQNPRHLVRRRGQEARLRCSPMKGHSHVYWYRQLPEEGLKFMVYLQKENIIDESGMPKERFSAEFPKEGPSILRIQQVVRGDSAAYFCASSPGQGNQPQHFGDGTRLSIL.